Following are 28 T cell receptor beta chains from one sample sequenced in a study of T-cell memory formation after mild COVID-19. Via MiXCR, TCRdb re-called the 5' RACE reads, giving one row per CDR3 protein. The sample includes some 48,000 distinct CDR3 sequences, roughly 27% seen only once; the top ten take roughly two fifths. Source material: PBMCs or a T cell subset sorted from them (not recorded which). The origin of the receptors is a man aged 18 to 29 who had mild COVID-19 (a few samples of this study predate the infection). Cell type and time point are not known.

This clonotype was detected only a few times. This rearrangement joins TRBV19 to TRBJ2-3; 11 positions match TRBD2. The CDR3 length is 16 residues. V lost 6 bases to trimming and J lost 4 bases; unmatched junction nucleotides: 9. Germline CDR1 reads LNHDA; CDR2 reads SQIVND (reference sequence). The CDR3 DNA is TGTGCCAGTAGCCCACTAGCGGGGGAAACATCAGATACGCAGTATTTT. This codes for CASSPLAGETSDTQYF.

The chain uses TRBV12-3 or TRBV12-4 and TRBJ1-2; 7 nucleotides align to TRBD1. Germline trimming cut 5 bases from V and 7 bases from J; bases unmatched to any gene: 7. CDR3 length equals 13 residues. The CDR3 sequence is CASSTGTAAGYTF. DNA for the CDR3: TGTGCCAGCAGTACGGGGACAGCGGCTGGCTACACCTTC.

The chain employs TRBV7-9 and TRBJ2-2; no reliable D call. The CDR3 has 14 amino acids. The germline V gene has CDR1 SEHNR and CDR2 FQNEAQ (reference sequence). V dropped 1 base and J dropped 6 bases, with 9 bases sitting between them. In nucleotides, the CDR3 is TGTGCCAGCAGCTTAGTAGGTCTCGCCGGGGAGCTGTTTTTT. Protein product: CASSLVGLAGELFF. Full variable domain (remainder filled in from reference TRBV7-9 and TRBJ2-2): DTGVSQNPRHKITKRGQNVTFRCDPISEHNRLYWYRQTLGQGPEFLTYFQNEAQLEKSRLLSDRFSAERPKGSFSTLEIQRTEQGDSAMYLCASSLVGLAGELFFGEGSRLTVL.

The chain couples TRBV4-3 to TRBJ2-3, with TRBD2 matching 14 bases. This CDR3 has 19 residues. Germline values: CDR1 LGHNA, CDR2 YSLEER. Trimming at V came to 3 bases and at J to 0 bases, leaving 8 bases not matched to a gene. The CDR3 DNA follows: TGCGCCAGCAGCCAGGGGACTAGCGGGGGAACCTTTAGCACAGATACGCAGTATTTT. It encodes CASSQGTSGGTFSTDTQYF.

In this sample, this clonotype turned up a few times. The chain is built from TRBV4-1 and TRBJ2-2; no reliable D call. Between the trimmed V and J ends, which lost 4 bases and 6 bases, there was a span of 9 bases. The CDR3 is made up of 13 amino acids. Germline lookup yields CDR1 MGHRA and CDR2 YSYEKL. CDR3 DNA: TGCGCCAGCAGCCCGCTTTTGGCCGGGGAGCTGTTTTTT. Its translation is CASSPLLAGELFF.

The chain recombines TRBV12-3 or TRBV12-4 with TRBJ2-7, with D possibly being TRBD1 or TRBD2 (5 bases each). V lost 1 base, J lost 3 bases, and 13 bases lay in between. The length of the CDR3 is 15 residues. CDR3 sequence (DNA): TGTGCCAGCAGTTTAGAGGGGACGGCCCACTACGAGCAGTACTTC. Its protein product is CASSLEGTAHYEQYF.

The CDR3 sequence is CASSPQTGKYNEQFF. The CDR3 DNA reads as TGTGCCAGCAGCCCCCAGACAGGGAAGTACAATGAGCAGTTCTTC. V and J are TRBV9 and TRBJ2-1; 7 bases agree with TRBD1. The CDR3 contains 15 residues. Germline-derived CDR1 and CDR2 are SGDLS and YYNGEE. The V gene end was trimmed by 4 bases and the J gene end by 4 bases; junction bases not matched to a gene: 8.

This chain connects TRBV20-1 to TRBJ2-3, with a weak D call TRBD1 (5 bases). V was shortened by 3 bases and J by 0 bases, with 13 bases between the two germline ends. The V gene's germline CDR1 is DFQATT and CDR2 SNEGSKA (reference sequence). The CDR3 spans 15 residues. The CDR3 region is CSASDLGASTDTQYF. CDR3 in DNA: TGCAGTGCTAGCGATTTAGGGGCTAGCACAGATACGCAGTATTTT.

This clonotype has only a few counts. The chain employs TRBV6-2 or TRBV6-3 and TRBJ2-5, with D hard to call. This CDR3 has 12 amino acids. CDR1 is MNHEY and CDR2 is SVGEGT in the germline V gene. The V end lost 7 bases, the J end lost 1 base, and 7 bases lay between the germline ends. CDR3 nucleotide sequence: TGTGCCAGCACCCTAACCCAAGAGACCCAGTACTTC. Protein sequence: CASTLTQETQYF.

Only a few counts were recorded for this clonotype. The chain carries TRBV12-3 or TRBV12-4 and TRBJ2-3; D is unresolved. The CDR3 contains 14 residues. V was trimmed by 3 bases and J by 0 bases, leaving 7 bases between them. For the CDR3, the DNA is TGTGCCAGCAGTTTTGGGTCTAGCACAGATACGCAGTATTTT. The encoded protein is CASSFGSSTDTQYF.

This clonotype occurred a few times. The chain carries TRBV6-6 and TRBJ2-7, with D unclear. Germline V gene data show CDR1 as MNHNY and CDR2 as SVGAGI (reference sequence). This CDR3 spans 14 amino acids. Trimming left V 6 bases short and J 2 bases short, with 14 bases between. The CDR3 DNA reads as TGTGCCAGCAGCCAAGGCTTAAATCCCTACGAGCAGTACTTC. It translates to CASSQGLNPYEQYF.

This rearrangement joins TRBV2 to TRBJ2-5, with D perhaps matching TRBD2 (6 bases). V lost 6 bases and J 2 bases, leaving 16 bases between the germline ends. The CDR3 sequence is 15 residues long. The V gene's germline CDR1 is SNHLY and CDR2 FYNNEI. For the CDR3, the DNA is TGTGCCAGCAGCGAGAGAGGGAGGCCGCAAGAGACCCAGTACTTC. This translates into CASSERGRPQETQYF.

Comments on this clonotype: Germline and junction disagree at one end, which may indicate a read error. The rearrangement uses TRBV9 and TRBJ2-3; 7 nucleotides agree with TRBD2. The CDR3 runs to 16 residues. The germline gives CDR1 SGDLS, CDR2 YYNGEE. CDR3 DNA sequence: TGTGACAGCAGCGTGCGGGGGATCGCTAGCACAGATACGCAGTATTTT. It is translated as CDSSVRGIASTDTQYF.

This chain joins TRBV12-3 or TRBV12-4 and TRBJ1-2; D unclear. The V end lost 1 base, the J end lost 6 bases, and 12 bases lay between the germline ends. The CDR3 spans 14 residues. The CDR3 bases are TGTGCCAGCAGTTTAGGGTTCGGGGAACATGGCTACACCTTC. This translates into CASSLGFGEHGYTF.

The chain employs TRBV29-1 and TRBJ1-2; maybe TRBD1 (5 bases). Trimming stripped 5 bases from V and 5 bases from J, with 21 bases between. The CDR3 covers 15 residues. The V gene's germline CDR1 is SQVTM and CDR2 ANQGSEA. Here the CDR3 DNA reads TGCAGCGTTTACCCTACCTCAGGGACCTTTTATGGCTACACCTTC. Protein sequence: CSVYPTSGTFYGYTF.

The chain joins TRBV20-1 to TRBJ2-1; a possible D gene is TRBD2 (6 bases). Germline assignment: CDR1 DFQATT and CDR2 SNEGSKA (reference sequence). V dropped 3 bases and J dropped 12 bases, with 15 bases sitting between them. The CDR3 has 12 amino acids. The CDR3 sequence: CSASPTGTSQFF. As DNA, the CDR3 is TGCAGTGCTAGCCCCACCGGGACTTCGCAGTTCTTC.

The CDR3 DNA follows: TGTGCCAGCCGCGGGGATACGCAGTATTTT. As protein: CASRGDTQYF. The chain combines TRBV6-2 or TRBV6-3 with TRBJ2-3, with a possible D match to TRBD2 (5 bases). V lost 8 bases and J 6 bases, leaving 6 bases between the germline ends. The germline CDR1 and CDR2 sequences are MNHEY and SVGEGT. CDR3 size: 10 residues.

The rearrangement joins TRBV7-9 to TRBJ2-1; 9 positions agree with TRBD1. The CDR3 is made up of 15 amino acids. Germline V CDR1 and CDR2: SEHNR, FQNEAQ (reference sequence). V lost 5 bases and J lost 8; bases outside the gene matches: 10. CDR3 bases: TGTGCCAGCAGCGCTAACAGGGGGCCTGTTGATGAGCAGTTCTTC. Its translation: CASSANRGPVDEQFF.

V usage is TRBV4-2 and J usage is TRBJ2-2, with a weak D call TRBD2 (5 bases). CDR3 length equals 17 residues. The germline CDR1 and CDR2 sequences are LGHNA and YNFKEQ. Trimming cost V 0 bases and J 0 bases, with 11 bases left between them. Here the CDR3 reads CASSQDYDYANTGELFF. The DNA of the CDR3 is TGTGCCAGCAGCCAAGATTACGACTATGCGAACACCGGGGAGCTGTTTTTT.

The V gene is TRBV20-1, the J gene TRBJ2-7, with unresolved D. CDR1 and CDR2 from the germline V gene are DFQATT and SNEGSKA (reference sequence). The V and J ends lost 2 bases and 0 bases respectively, with 11 bases between them. CDR3 length: 14 residues. The CDR3 sequence: CSARTASISYEQYF. For the CDR3, the DNA is TGCAGTGCTAGAACGGCATCGATCTCCTACGAGCAGTACTTC.

The sample holds a few counts of this clonotype. The V and J genes are TRBV12-3 or TRBV12-4 and TRBJ2-3; D is undetermined. The CDR3 consists of 11 residues. Trimming took off 3 bases at V and 4 bases at J, with 2 bases between the two ends. The DNA for the CDR3 is TGTGCCAGCAGTTTTGCAGATACGCAGTATTTT. Protein: CASSFADTQYF.

The chain joins TRBV9 to TRBJ1-1; D not certain. Trimming took off 0 bases at V and 5 bases at J, with 8 bases between the two ends. This CDR3 has 13 residues. CDR1 and CDR2 (germline): SGDLS, YYNGEE. The CDR3 sequence is CASSVGGRTEAFF. Written as DNA, the CDR3 is TGTGCCAGCAGCGTAGGAGGAAGAACTGAAGCTTTCTTT. Filled out from reference TRBV9 and TRBJ1-1, the complete variable domain reads DSGVTQTPKHLITATGQRVTLRCSPRSGDLSVYWYQQSLDQGLQFLIQYYNGEERAKGNILERFSAQQFPDLHSELNLSSLELGDSALYFCASSVGGRTEAFFGQGTRLTVV.

There are a few counts of this clonotype. The rearrangement joins TRBV10-3 to TRBJ2-7; possibly TRBD1 for D (6 bases). The length of the CDR3 is 16 residues. CDR1 is ENHRY and CDR2 is SYGVKD in the germline V gene. V shed 0 bases and J shed 0 bases, with 12 bases lying between them. CDR3: CAISESGALSSYEQYV. CDR3 DNA sequence: TGTGCCATCAGTGAGTCGGGGGCCCTAAGCTCCTACGAGCAGTACGTC.

V gene TRBV9 combines with J gene TRBJ2-1; 8 nucleotides align to TRBD1. This CDR3 contains 13 residues. V shed 2 bases, J shed 10 bases, and the junction held 5 bases outside the gene matches. In germline, CDR1 is SGDLS, CDR2 YYNGEE. The CDR3 coding sequence is TGTGCCAGCAGCGTCCTGACAGGGGACGAGCAGTTCTTC. Translation gives CASSVLTGDEQFF. The full variable domain, in which reference TRBV9 and TRBJ2-1 provide the parts outside the CDR3, is DSGVTQTPKHLITATGQRVTLRCSPRSGDLSVYWYQQSLDQGLQFLIQYYNGEERAKGNILERFSAQQFPDLHSELNLSSLELGDSALYFCASSVLTGDEQFFGPGTRLTVL.

The chain links TRBV7-2 to TRBJ2-3, with 8 bases aligning to TRBD1. The length of the CDR3 is 15 residues. The V and J ends lost 4 bases and 0 bases, in that order; junction bases with no gene match: 3. The germline V gene encodes CDR1 SGHTA and CDR2 FQGNSA. The CDR3 nucleotides read TGTGCCAGCAGCTCAGGACAGGGCAGCACAGATACGCAGTATTTT. This encodes CASSSGQGSTDTQYF.

This clonotype was recorded a few times. The genes are TRBV29-1 and TRBJ2-7; D not resolved. CDR1 and CDR2 from the germline V gene are SQVTM and ANQGSEA. The CDR3 length is 13 residues. V was pared by 5 bases and J by 3 bases, with 14 bases between. CDR3 amino acids: CSVSLGSFYEQYF. CDR3 nucleotide sequence: TGCAGCGTTAGTCTGGGCAGTTTCTACGAGCAGTACTTC.

CDR3 sequence (DNA): TGTGCCAGCAGCCGACCGGGCGCTAACTATGGCTACACCTTC. Amino acids: CASSRPGANYGYTF. This rearrangement joins TRBV7-9 to TRBJ1-2; D not certain. The CDR3 is 14 residues long. CDR1 and CDR2 (germline): SEHNR, FQNEAQ (reference sequence). The V end was cut by 5 bases, the J end by 0 bases, with 10 bases between.

The chain joins TRBV4-3 to TRBJ2-7, with D perhaps TRBD2 (6 bases). Trimming stripped 4 bases from V and 4 bases from J, with 14 bases between. Germline loops: CDR1 LGHNA, CDR2 YSLEER. The CDR3 loop spans 14 amino acids. The CDR3 reads CASSPTHGGYEQYF. The CDR3 nucleotides are TGCGCCAGCAGCCCCACGCATGGAGGGTACGAGCAGTACTTC.